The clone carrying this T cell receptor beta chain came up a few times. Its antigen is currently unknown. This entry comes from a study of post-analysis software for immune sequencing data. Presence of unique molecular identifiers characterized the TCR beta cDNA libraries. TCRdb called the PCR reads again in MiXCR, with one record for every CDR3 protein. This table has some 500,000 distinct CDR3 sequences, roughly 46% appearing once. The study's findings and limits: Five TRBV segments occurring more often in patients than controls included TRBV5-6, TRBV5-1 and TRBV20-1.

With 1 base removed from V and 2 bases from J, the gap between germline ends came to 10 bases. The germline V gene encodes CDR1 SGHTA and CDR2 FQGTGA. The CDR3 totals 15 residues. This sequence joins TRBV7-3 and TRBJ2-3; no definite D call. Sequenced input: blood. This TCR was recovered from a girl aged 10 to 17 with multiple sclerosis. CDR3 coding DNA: TGTGCCAGCAGCTTAAATGGCGGATTCACAGATACGCAGTATTTT. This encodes CASSLNGGFTDTQYF.